A selection of T cell receptor beta chains follows, all from one sample in a study of regulatory T cells in long-lasting Graves disease. TCRdb re-called the multiplex PCR reads through MiXCR, storing one row per CDR3 protein. This table has 500,000 to 800,000 distinct CDR3 sequences, approximately 29% appearing once. The sample consisted of peripheral blood mononuclear cells (PBMCs), taken when the disease was refractory, from a patient treated with antithyroid drugs. The source is a female donor with Graves disease. CDR3s include the opening cysteine and the closing phenylalanine or tryptophan. The D gene is left open where the match is weak. Expanded clones get a size class; other rows say once, few or many, or leave the size out.

d_call j_call v_call clone_size cdr3_nt cdr3_aa
NA TRBJ2-4 TRBV12-3/TRBV12-4 many TGTGCCAGCAGTTTAACGGCAGGGGAAGAGTGGGCCAAAAACATTCAGTACTTC CASSLTAGEEWAKNIQYF
NA TRBJ1-5 TRBV19 NA TGTGCCAGTAGTACGGACGGAGTATTGAGGTCAAATCAGCCCCAGCATTTT CASSTDGVLRSNQPQHF
NA TRBJ2-7 TRBV30 NA TGTGCCTGGGGAAACAGGGCCACCTACGAGCAGTACTTC CAWGNRATYEQYF
NA TRBJ1-1 TRBV12-3/TRBV12-4 many TGTGCCAGCAGGGGAACAGGAGCTTCTGAAGCTTTCTTT CASRGTGASEAFF
NA TRBJ1-6 TRBV5-1 few TGCGCCAGCAGCTTGGACGTGGCTTCCATGTATTCACCCCTCCACTTT CASSLDVASMYSPLHF
NA TRBJ1-1 TRBV5-5 few TGTGCCAGCACCGAAGGGGGTCCAAACACTGAAGCTTTCTTT CASTEGGPNTEAFF
TRBD2 TRBJ2-7 TRBV6-2/TRBV6-3 few TGTGCCAGCAGTTACTCGCCCCGTGGTAGCGGGAGCTACGAGCAGTACTTC CASSYSPRGSGSYEQYF
NA TRBJ1-6 TRBV6-1 NA TGTGCCAGCAGTGAACCCCGCCTGGTGGGGAATTCACCCCTCCACTTT CASSEPRLVGNSPLHF
NA TRBJ2-5 TRBV29-1 NA TGCAGCGTACGGGACGGCGAGATGGAGACCCAGTACTTC CSVRDGEMETQYF
NA TRBJ2-5 TRBV7-2 NA TGTGCCAGCAGCTTAGCGTCATTCCGAGTGGATGAGACCCAGTACTTC CASSLASFRVDETQYF
TRBD1 TRBJ1-2 TRBV9 many TGTGCCAGCAGCGTTGGACAGGGGTATGGCTACACCTTC CASSVGQGYGYTF
NA TRBJ1-5 TRBV19 few TGTGCCAGTAGTATGACAGCAGTGTATAGCAATCAGCCCCAGCATTTT CASSMTAVYSNQPQHF
NA TRBJ1-2 TRBV7-9 NA TGTGCCAGCAGCTTAGTAGCAGGGGAAGGGGCTAACTATGGCTACACCTTC CASSLVAGEGANYGYTF
TRBD1 TRBJ2-7 TRBV20-1 few TGCAGTGCGGGCAGGGGGCGCGACGAGCAGTACTTC CSAGRGRDEQYF